The 14 T cell receptor beta chains in this list originate from one sample, sequenced in a study of cytomegalovirus exposure and HLA in healthy donors. The PCR made use of 60 Vbeta and 13 Jbeta primers. Libraries were prepared by immunoSEQ multiplex PCR; TCRdb keeps only in-frame clonotypes and omits some of them. In the table there are about 210,000 clones, approximately 80% of which are singletons. What was sequenced was PBMCs. These receptors came from a woman between 50 and 59 years old in good health and CMV-seropositive.

The chain has TRBV30 and TRBJ1-2, with D unresolved. Germline V gene data show CDR1 as GTSNPN and CDR2 as SVGIG (reference sequence). V was trimmed by 3 bases and J by 8 bases, leaving 22 bases between them. This CDR3 contains 15 residues. CDR3 DNA: TGTGCCTGGAGCCACTACTCCGGGTTACCAAGGGGCTACACCTTC. Its translation is CAWSHYSGLPRGYTF.

The chain combines TRBV28 with TRBJ1-4; D is uncertain. In germline, CDR1 is MDHEN, CDR2 SYDVKM. This CDR3 has 17 amino acids. V lost 7 bases and J lost 2, with 20 bases in between. The CDR3 coding sequence is TGTGCCAGCATCCCTAGTGGGTCAGTTGAGACTAATGAAAAACTGTTTTTT. Encoded protein: CASIPSGSVETNEKLFF.

Comment on this clone: The same CDR3 also results from other DNA sequences found in this sample. This chain uses TRBV6-5 with TRBJ1-1; TRBD1 might be the D (6 bases). CDR1 is MNHEY, CDR2 SVGAGI, per germline. The CDR3 contains 15 residues. Deletions cut 0 bases from V and 4 bases from J, with 12 bases between. The CDR3 coding sequence is TGTGCCAGCAGTTACTCTAACAGAGGGGGCACTGAAGCTTTCTTT. Translation: CASSYSNRGGTEAFF.

This clone was detected once. The chain combines TRBV7-9 with TRBJ1-4; possibly TRBD1 for D (6 bases). The germline CDR1 and CDR2 sequences are SEHNR and FQNEAQ (reference sequence). CDR3 length equals 15 residues. The V and J ends lost 6 bases and 8 bases respectively, with 19 bases between them. The CDR3 nucleotides are TGTGCCAGCAGTCGCCGGGGCAGGGGAGAAGAAAAACTGTTTTTT. Protein: CASSRRGRGEEKLFF. The complete variable domain, with remaining parts taken from reference TRBV7-9 and TRBJ1-4, reads DTGVSQNPRHKITKRGQNVTFRCDPISEHNRLYWYRQTLGQGPEFLTYFQNEAQLEKSRLLSDRFSAERPKGSFSTLEIQRTEQGDSAMYLCASSRRGRGEEKLFFGSGTQLSVL.

The chain combines TRBV4-3 with TRBJ1-1; 7 nucleotides agree with TRBD1. There are 16 residues in the CDR3. Trimming removed 3 bases from V and 1 base from J; junction bases left unmatched: 8. Germline V gene sequence: CDR1 LGHNA, CDR2 YSLEER. CDR3 residues: CASSHYRGARNTEAFF. DNA for the CDR3: TGCGCCAGCAGCCACTACAGGGGAGCACGGAACACTGAAGCTTTCTTT.

The CDR3 protein is CASSLNLGQVYGYTF. CDR3 sequence (DNA): TGTGCCAGCAGTTTGAATCTCGGACAGGTCTATGGCTACACCTTC. This rearrangement joins TRBV28 to TRBJ1-2; 7 nucleotides line up with TRBD1. CDR1 is MDHEN and CDR2 is SYDVKM in the germline V gene. The V gene end was trimmed by 3 bases and the J gene end by 4 bases; junction bases not matched to a gene: 8. CDR3 size: 15 residues.

The table lists this clone with a few counts. The chain carries TRBV13 and TRBJ2-2, with 8 bases fitting TRBD1. The germline gives CDR1 PRHDT, CDR2 FYEKMQ (reference sequence). The CDR3 has 16 amino acids. Trimming removed 3 bases from V and 4 bases from J; junction bases left unmatched: 7. CDR3 protein: CASSFGAGGATGELFF. CDR3 sequence (DNA): TGTGCCAGCAGCTTTGGGGCAGGGGGCGCCACCGGGGAGCTGTTTTTT.

This clone appeared once. The J gene is TRBJ2-3, the V gene TRBV28, with 7 bases lining up with TRBD1. The CDR3 covers 16 residues. V was clipped by 2 bases and J by 1 base; unmatched bases: 6. Germline CDR1 and CDR2: MDHEN and SYDVKM. The CDR3 DNA follows: TGTGCCAGCAGTTTACGGGACAGCCCCGGCACAGATACGCAGTATTTT. Residues: CASSLRDSPGTDTQYF.

V usage is TRBV7-3 and J usage is TRBJ2-7; D is ambiguous. V was trimmed by 2 bases and J by 5 bases, leaving 13 bases between them. In germline, CDR1 is SGHTA, CDR2 FQGTGA. The CDR3 contains 14 residues. CDR3 sequence reads: CASSLRQKIHEQYF. DNA of the CDR3: TGTGCCAGCAGCTTACGACAAAAAATCCACGAGCAGTACTTC.

The CDR3 loop reads CASSPLTDRPDPDTQYF. CDR3 sequence (DNA): TGTGCCAGCTCACCACTTACGGACAGGCCAGACCCAGATACGCAGTATTTT. This chain links TRBV18 with TRBJ2-3, with TRBD1 matching 7 bases. Per germline, CDR1 KGHSH and CDR2 LQKENI. This CDR3 contains 17 residues. The J segment lost 4 bases and the V segment lost 1 base, leaving 11 bases of the junction unmatched.

The chain links TRBV18 to TRBJ2-7; 10 bases align to TRBD2. The CDR3 is 14 residues long. V lost 6 bases, J lost 3 bases, and 5 bases stayed unmatched. CDR1 and CDR2 from the germline V gene are KGHSH and LQKENI. Here the CDR3 DNA reads TGTGCCAGCTCGGAGCGGGGGGGCGGCTACGAGCAGTACTTC. This sequence encodes CASSERGGGYEQYF. The variable domain in full, completed from reference TRBV18 and TRBJ2-7, reads NAGVMQNPRHLVRRRGQEARLRCSPMKGHSHVYWYRQLPEEGLKFMVYLQKENIIDESGMPKERFSAEFPKEGPSILRIQQVVRGDSAAYFCASSERGGGYEQYFGPGTRLTVT.

V gene TRBV7-8 combines with J gene TRBJ1-1; D uncertain. Germline CDR1 and CDR2: SGHVS and FQNEAQ. This CDR3 comprises 12 residues. V gave up 9 bases and J gave up 5 bases, with 13 bases separating them. The CDR3 spells CASGPGATEAFF. In nucleotides, the CDR3 is TGTGCCAGTGGCCCGGGTGCGACTGAAGCTTTCTTT.

The chain employs TRBV9 and TRBJ1-2; D call uncertain. Trimming cost V 3 bases and J 8 bases, with 14 bases left between them. Germline CDR1 and CDR2: SGDLS and YYNGEE. The CDR3 spans 13 residues. The CDR3 nucleotides are TGTGCCAGCAGCGGTAGTCTTCCCTACGGCTACACCTTC. It codes for CASSGSLPYGYTF.

This rearrangement joins TRBV7-2 to TRBJ1-1, with D maybe TRBD1 (5 bases). Germline V gives CDR1 SGHTA, CDR2 FQGNSA. The germline V and J ends were trimmed by 3 bases and 0 bases, with 14 bases remaining between them. This CDR3 is 16 amino acids long. The CDR3 bases are TGTGCCAGCAGCTTGGGGGTGGGACTCATGAACACTGAAGCTTTCTTT. The encoded protein is CASSLGVGLMNTEAFF.